Listed below are T cell receptor beta chains from one sample, sequenced in a study of PD-1 blockade in mismatch repair-deficient tumors. The method was immunoSEQ multiplex PCR; TCRdb's version includes in-frame clones alone and lacks a portion of them. The sample has about 38,000 clones, about 76% seen once. Sequencing used peripheral blood, obtained 4 weeks after starting pembrolizumab. These receptor sequences come from an adult with mismatch repair-deficient cancer. CDR3s include the opening cysteine and the closing phenylalanine or tryptophan. The D gene is left open where the match is weak. Where a row states a size, it is once, few, many or the class of an expanded clone; other rows omit it.

J gene	V gene	D gene	clone size	CDR3 protein	CDR3 DNA
TRBJ2-5	TRBV4-2	TRBD2	NA	CASSLLGLAGLVETQYF	TGTGCCAGCAGCCTCCTAGGACTAGCGGGACTTGTGGAGACCCAGTACTTC
TRBJ1-2	TRBV7-8	NA	NA	CASSFRPGTDYGYTF	TGTGCCAGCAGCTTTAGACCCGGGACGGACTATGGCTACACCTTC
TRBJ2-2	TRBV6-4	NA	NA	CASSPSPDTGELFF	TGTGCCAGCAGTCCCTCCCCTGACACCGGGGAGCTGTTTTTT
TRBJ2-7	TRBV13	TRBD2	NA	CASKASGSYEQYF	TGTGCCAGCAAAGCTAGCGGGTCCTACGAGCAGTACTTC
TRBJ1-1	TRBV5-1	NA	NA	CASGRHPNTEAFF	TGCGCCAGCGGCAGGCACCCCAACACTGAAGCTTTCTTT
TRBJ2-3	TRBV30	TRBD2	NA	CAWSRVAGDTQYF	TGTGCCTGGAGTAGGGTAGCGGGAGATACGCAGTATTTT
TRBJ1-3	TRBV19	TRBD1	NA	CASSIRTGGPGNTIYF	TGTGCCAGTAGTATTCGGACAGGGGGCCCTGGAAACACCATATATTTT
TRBJ1-2	TRBV6-1	NA	once	CASRDPSFYGYTF	TGTGCCAGCAGGGACCCTTCTTTCTATGGCTACACCTTC
TRBJ1-4	TRBV11-3	NA	NA	CASSLGPSSNEKLFF	TGTGCCAGCAGCTTGGGACCCAGCTCTAATGAAAAACTGTTTTTT
TRBJ2-2	TRBV9	NA	medium-sized	CASSEQRANTGELFF	TGTGCCAGCAGCGAACAACGTGCGAACACCGGGGAGCTGTTTTTT
TRBJ2-7	TRBV30	TRBD1	NA	CAWRHRGQGKYEQYF	TGTGCCTGGAGGCACCGGGGACAGGGGAAGTACGAGCAGTACTTC
TRBJ2-1	TRBV27	TRBD1	NA	CASSFRTGISEQFF	TGTGCCAGCAGTTTCCGGACAGGGATAAGTGAGCAGTTCTTC
TRBJ1-5	TRBV6-5	NA	NA	CASSYSGSDNQPQHF	TGTGCCAGCAGTTACTCCGGGTCCGACAATCAGCCCCAGCATTTT
TRBJ2-7	TRBV28	NA	NA	CASSPAGQRAYEQYF	TGTGCCAGCAGTCCGGCGGGTCAGAGAGCCTACGAGCAGTACTTC
TRBJ2-1	TRBV29-1	NA	NA	CSVHETRGFF	TGCAGCGTGCATGAGACCCGTGGGTTCTTC
TRBJ2-3	TRBV19	NA	NA	CASSTTQAGQGDTQYF	TGTGCCAGTAGTACAACCCAAGCGGGCCAGGGTGATACGCAGTATTTT
TRBJ1-2	TRBV28	NA	NA	CASSLQGTHGYTF	TGTGCCAGCAGTTTACAGGGAACTCATGGCTACACCTTC
TRBJ2-7	TRBV4-1	TRBD2	once	CASSQGTSGAYEQYF	TGCGCCAGCAGCCAAGGGACTAGTGGGGCCTACGAGCAGTACTTC
TRBJ2-1	TRBV7-9	TRBD2	once	CASSPPGLAFYNEQFF	TGTGCCAGCAGCCCGCCGGGACTAGCTTTTTACAATGAGCAGTTCTTC
TRBJ2-1	TRBV7-2	TRBD2	once	CASRNVAGANNEQFF	TGTGCCAGCAGAAACGTAGCGGGAGCTAACAATGAGCAGTTCTTC
TRBJ2-1	TRBV5-1	NA	NA	CASSFIGVGTYNEQFF	TGCGCCAGCAGCTTTATCGGCGTCGGGACCTACAATGAGCAGTTCTTC
TRBJ2-2	TRBV9	TRBD1	NA	CASSAGGTAYKMGTGELFF	TGTGCCAGCAGCGCCGGTGGGACAGCGTATAAGATGGGGACCGGGGAGCTGTTTTTT
TRBJ2-7	TRBV7-9	NA	once	CASSAVLAGYEQYF	TGTGCCAGCAGTGCTGTACTAGCAGGCTACGAGCAGTACTTC
TRBJ2-2	TRBV11-2	NA	NA	CASSLVYTLNTGELFF	TGTGCCAGCAGCTTAGTCTACACGTTGAACACCGGGGAGCTGTTTTTT
TRBJ2-7	TRBV27	NA	NA	CASSFTGPSYEQYF	TGTGCCAGCAGTTTTACAGGGCCCTCCTACGAGCAGTACTTC
TRBJ2-7	TRBV4-3	TRBD2	once	CASSQVAGGSYEQYF	TGCGCCAGCAGCCAAGTAGCGGGAGGTAGTTACGAGCAGTACTTC
TRBJ2-1	TRBV5-4	TRBD2	few	CASSGSGRASDEQFF	TGTGCCAGCAGCGGTAGCGGGAGGGCCTCTGATGAGCAGTTCTTC
TRBJ2-7	TRBV4-1	TRBD2	few	CASSFRTGAGGRSYEQYF	TGCGCCAGCAGCTTCCGGACAGGAGCGGGAGGACGGTCCTACGAGCAGTACTTC
TRBJ2-7	TRBV10-2	NA	NA	CASGPPLAPPYEQYF	TGCGCCAGCGGCCCCCCCCTAGCTCCCCCCTACGAGCAGTACTTC
TRBJ2-4	TRBV19	NA	few	CASSIDPGPGNIQYF	TGTGCCAGTAGTATAGATCCCGGGCCGGGAAACATTCAGTACTTC
TRBJ1-3	TRBV19	NA	NA	CASKTGASGNTIYF	TGTGCCAGTAAAACAGGAGCCTCTGGAAACACCATATATTTT
TRBJ2-3	TRBV2	NA	NA	CASNRRAGRDTQYF	TGTGCCAGCAATCGGAGGGCGGGGAGAGATACGCAGTATTTT
TRBJ2-1	TRBV7-2	NA	NA	CASSAVVEQFF	TGTGCCAGCAGCGCCGTCGTTGAGCAGTTCTTC
TRBJ1-1	TRBV27	TRBD1	NA	CASSLDRYTEAFF	TGTGCCAGCAGTCTGGACAGGTACACTGAAGCTTTCTTT
TRBJ2-3	TRBV5-1	NA	NA	CASSLPGASTDTQYF	TGCGCCAGCAGCTTGCCGGGAGCCTCAACAGATACGCAGTATTTT
TRBJ2-5	TRBV7-2	TRBD2	NA	CASSFEGDRAGGVETQYF	TGTGCCAGCAGCTTCGAGGGGGATCGAGCGGGAGGGGTTGAGACCCAGTACTTC
TRBJ2-7	TRBV2	NA	NA	CASSEEVRAVEQYF	TGTGCCAGCAGTGAAGAGGTCAGGGCAGTCGAGCAGTACTTC
TRBJ2-3	TRBV5-5	TRBD2	NA	CASSSAGGAVDTQYF	TGTGCCAGCAGCTCAGCGGGAGGGGCAGTAGATACGCAGTATTTT
TRBJ2-3	TRBV30	NA	NA	CAWRGISLDTQYF	TGTGCCTGGAGAGGGATATCACTCGATACGCAGTATTTT
TRBJ1-4	TRBV7-2	TRBD1	once	CASSSPTGVNEKLFF	TGTGCCAGCAGCTCTCCGACAGGGGTTAATGAAAAACTGTTTTTT
TRBJ1-2	TRBV5-4	NA	once	CASSLAGVTYGYTF	TGTGCCAGCAGCCTGGCGGGGGTTACCTATGGCTACACCTTC
TRBJ2-7	TRBV2	TRBD2	NA	CASTRSGTNLLEQYF	TGTGCCAGCACCCGATCCGGGACTAATTTGTTGGAGCAGTACTTC
TRBJ2-7	TRBV11-3	TRBD1	NA	CASSLGDRGRTYEQYF	TGTGCCAGCAGCTTAGGGGACAGGGGACGGACCTACGAGCAGTACTTC
TRBJ2-1	TRBV4-2	NA	few	CASSQEAQGREQFF	TGTGCCAGCAGCCAAGAAGCCCAGGGCAGGGAGCAGTTCTTC
TRBJ1-1	TRBV6-1	NA	NA	CASSETQGGGTEAFF	TGTGCCAGCAGTGAAACCCAGGGCGGCGGCACTGAAGCTTTCTTT
TRBJ2-5	TRBV4-1	NA	NA	CASSHTLARGQETQYF	TGCGCCAGCAGCCACACCCTGGCCAGGGGCCAAGAGACCCAGTACTTC
TRBJ2-2	TRBV6-5	NA	NA	CASSPQGNTGELFF	TGTGCCAGCAGTCCACAGGGGAACACCGGGGAGCTGTTTTTT
TRBJ2-1	TRBV5-1	TRBD1	few	CASSLGQGGYNEQFF	TGCGCCAGCAGCTTGGGACAGGGGGGGTACAATGAGCAGTTCTTC
TRBJ2-7	TRBV29-1	TRBD2	NA	CSVGTGTSGRYEQYF	TGCAGCGTGGGGACCGGGACTAGCGGGAGGTACGAGCAGTACTTC
TRBJ2-2	TRBV30	NA	NA	CAWSEPGIHTGELFF	TGTGCCTGGAGTGAACCAGGGATTCACACCGGGGAGCTGTTTTTT
TRBJ2-6	TRBV4-2	NA	NA	CASSQEDSSGANVLTF	TGTGCCAGCAGCCAAGAAGACAGCTCTGGGGCCAACGTCCTGACTTTC
TRBJ2-1	TRBV25-1	NA	NA	CASSEEAGVSYNEQFF	TGTGCCAGCAGTGAGGAGGCAGGGGTTTCCTACAATGAGCAGTTCTTC
TRBJ2-7	TRBV5-6	NA	NA	CASRSWRSASYEQYF	TGTGCCAGCAGGTCGTGGCGTAGCGCCTCCTACGAGCAGTACTTC
TRBJ2-2	TRBV6-5	NA	few	CASSYRTTWAGELFF	TGTGCCAGCAGTTACAGGACAACTTGGGCCGGGGAGCTGTTTTTT